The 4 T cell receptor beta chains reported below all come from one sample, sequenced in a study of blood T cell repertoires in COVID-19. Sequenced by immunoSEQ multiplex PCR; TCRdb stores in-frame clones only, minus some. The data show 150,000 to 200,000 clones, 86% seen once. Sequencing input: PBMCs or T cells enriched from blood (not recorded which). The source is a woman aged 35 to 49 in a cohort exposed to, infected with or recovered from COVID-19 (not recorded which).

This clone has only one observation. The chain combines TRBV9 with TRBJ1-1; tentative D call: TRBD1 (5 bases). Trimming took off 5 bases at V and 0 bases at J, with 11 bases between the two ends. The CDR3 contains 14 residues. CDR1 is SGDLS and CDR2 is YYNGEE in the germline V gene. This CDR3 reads CASSPDSMNTEAFF. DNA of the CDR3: TGTGCCAGCAGTCCCGACAGCATGAACACTGAAGCTTTCTTT.

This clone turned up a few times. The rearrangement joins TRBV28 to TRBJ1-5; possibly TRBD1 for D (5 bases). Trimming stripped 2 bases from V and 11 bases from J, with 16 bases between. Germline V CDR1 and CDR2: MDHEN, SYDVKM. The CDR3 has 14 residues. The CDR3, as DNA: TGTGCCAGCAGTTTAAGAGGTCAGGGAGGTACCCAGCATTTT. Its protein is CASSLRGQGGTQHF.

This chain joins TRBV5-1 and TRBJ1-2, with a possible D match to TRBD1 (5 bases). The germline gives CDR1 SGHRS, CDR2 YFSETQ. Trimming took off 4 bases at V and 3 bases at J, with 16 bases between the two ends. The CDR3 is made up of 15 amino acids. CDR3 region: CASSPRSSRDYGYTF. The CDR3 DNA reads TGCGCCAGCAGCCCCCGTTCGAGCAGGGACTATGGCTACACCTTC.

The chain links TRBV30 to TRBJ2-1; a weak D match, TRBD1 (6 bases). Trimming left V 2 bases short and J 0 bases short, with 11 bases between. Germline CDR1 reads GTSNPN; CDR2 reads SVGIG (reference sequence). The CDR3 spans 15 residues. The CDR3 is CAWSRDISSYNEQFF. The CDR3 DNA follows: TGTGCCTGGAGTAGGGACATCAGCTCCTACAATGAGCAGTTCTTC. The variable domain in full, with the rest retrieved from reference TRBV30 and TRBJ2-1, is SQTIHQWPATLVQPVGSPLSLECTVEGTSNPNLYWYRQAAGRGLQLLFYSVGIGQISSEVPQNLSASRPQDRQFILSSKKLLLSDSGFYLCAWSRDISSYNEQFFGPGTRLTVL.